This T cell receptor (beta chain) came from a study of blood T cell repertoires in COVID-19. This clone turned up a few times. Per germline, CDR1 SGHAT and CDR2 FQNNGV. This CDR3 contains 15 residues. V gave up 5 bases and J gave up 7 bases; unmatched junction bases: 11. Enrolled through a virtual design, the participants were between 18 and 89 years of age and came from 24 US areas. Two consecutive negative NP/OP PCR tests, clearance, or resolved symptoms defined Cohort 3 recovery. Source study methods: Nucleated cell counts were estimated from reference gene primer amplification. Profiled with immunoSEQ multiplex PCR; TCRdb holds only in-frame clones, not every one. V and J calls and clone size are copied from that table; D and trimming were computed from the DNA. The sample carries fewer than 150,000 clones, 75% to 90% recorded once.

The TCR was taken from a man in his thirties or forties who had recovered from COVID-19. Specimen: PBMCs or T cells enriched from blood (not recorded which). The V and J genes are TRBV11-2 and TRBJ2-1, with 7 bases lining up with TRBD2. CDR3 amino acids: CASSPIGGSRNEQFF. The DNA for the CDR3 is TGTGCCAGCAGCCCCATTGGCGGGAGCAGGAATGAGCAGTTCTTC.